This TCR beta chain was found in a study of cytomegalovirus exposure and HLA in healthy donors (dated by TCRdb to the late 2010s). As for the study more broadly: According to an earlier analysis of a few hundred of the donors, roughly 180 million T cells yielded 95 million to 140 million unique TCR beta sequences and more than 250 Gb of sequence data. About 300 gigabases of sequencing data and approximately 93 million unique TCR sequences were included in an early release covering about 700 HLA-typed donors. Of the approximately 400 genotyped donors, over 70% fell in the genetic ancestry cluster associated with self-reported Caucasian donors. The study aimed to test whether cataloging public T cell receptors could reveal signatures of past pathogen exposure. The T cell repertoires of 700 or so subjects were profiled by immunosequencing and related to cytomegalovirus serostatus. Along with the roughly 670-subject first cohort, a separate validation cohort of around 110 different subjects was used. To predict cytomegalovirus infection status, the study brought together high-throughput TCR immunosequencing, statistical association of individual TCRs with disease status, and machine learning. In a later analysis, previously published TCR beta repertoires from some 640 donors were re-analyzed and high-resolution HLA genotyping was added so that TCR occurrence patterns could be studied. Rather than drawing on any new phenotypic data, the later analysis identified candidate immune exposures from TCR beta sequences and the way those sequences occurred across donors. An earlier analysis of a few hundred of the donors applied high-throughput TCR beta sequencing to assess whether each TCR beta V gene segment acted as functional or pseudogenic. Donor age, sex, ethnicity and CMV serostatus were compiled together with the repertoire data. A later genetic analysis took genome-wide SNP genotypes for about 55% of the roughly 700 donors and used that subset as a discovery cohort. Every discovery cohort repertoire had been produced on one sequencing platform. Both class I and class II loci were covered by HLA typing, at four-digit resolution. The number of typed donors differed by locus: about 620-640 for A, B, C, DRB1 and DQB1; approximately 540 for DQA1; around 580 for DPA1; and 450 to 480 for DPB1. Because of strong linkage in the cohort, a handful of DR-DQ haplotypes were treated as single units for association and clustering. Across under 500 genotyped donors of the cohort, an average of about 250,000 unique TCR beta nucleotide sequences per donor were sequenced, and roughly a sixth of those sequences were non-productive. Beyond this particular receptor, the publication reports: Assigning TCR associations to individual alleles was difficult when HLA alleles, especially DR and DQ, strongly co-occurred. The classifier was reported to diagnose cytomegalovirus status with high specificity and sensitivity in both the original cohort and the validation cohort. A further reported finding was that TCR beta sequences accurately predicted the HLA-A and HLA-B alleles for most subjects in the first cohort. A later genetic analysis reported fewer N-insertions in productive TCRs among donors in an Asian-associated ancestry cluster than the roughly 700-donor mean. Because some donors lacked HLA typing at each locus, the association tests relied only on the typed subset. In an earlier analysis of 450 to 750 of the donors, most TCR beta V segments appeared in productive rearrangements about 87% or about 30% of the time, broadly matching IMGT annotations. Across donors, most TCR sequences were observed very rarely, whereas some public TCRs were present in many individuals. A later analysis found that HLA-associated TCR beta chains were more clonally expanded and had lower generation probabilities than equally common non-associated chains. Linkage disequilibrium might explain the correlated functional status among segregating V segments, but an unknown experimental factor could not be excluded. Three of the identified cytomegalovirus-associated TCR beta chains were confirmed in vitro to be specific for cytomegalovirus antigens. Most CMV-associated TCR beta chains appeared to be HLA-restricted in a later analysis, and the HLA associations seemed to be driven largely by CMV exposure. The authors suggested that the approach could potentially be generalized to other disease states and immunological phenotypes. A cluster of highly shared sequence variants was judged likely to be a technical artifact of the sequencing pipeline. Immune exposure information for the cohort was limited to CMV serostatus. An association between a missense DCLRE1C variant and V-gene and J-gene trimming of TCR beta chains was found in a later genetic analysis and replicated in an independent cohort. The earlier analysis of 450 to 700 of the donors excluded some 15 rarely observed V segments, including chromosome 9 orphons, because counts were too low. Several of the top co-occurrence clusters appeared to be linked to parvovirus B19, influenza, CMV and Epstein-Barr virus, according to a later analysis. This cohort had only TCR beta chains sequenced, and the lack of alpha or paired-chain data limited which features could be detected. Some IMGT-functional V segments, including TRBV6-2 and TRBV6-3, could not be distinguished by the 87-base-pair reads and were therefore excluded. A later analysis associated 15,000 to 20,000 TCR beta sequences with specific HLA alleles at a false discovery rate of 0.05. A total of 150 or so TCR beta chains were listed by the study as associated with cytomegalovirus. Roughly uniform sequencing depth across donors was assumed in presence/absence analyses, although this assumption may not hold. A later analysis found that TCR association rates varied across HLA loci, with DRB1 alleles showing the most associated TCRs and HLA-C alleles the fewest.

Preparation of the library involved the immunoSEQ multiplex PCR assay. A mixture of 60 forward primers for TCR Vbeta segments and 13 reverse primers for TCR Jbeta segments was used in the multiplex PCR. Amplification of the CDR3 region of rearranged TCR beta genes was performed with a multiplex PCR assay on genomic DNA. The amplified TCR beta libraries were sequenced on the Illumina HiSeq System as 87-base-pair reads. On the authors' methods: Across the 700 or so repertoires, a later analysis counted around 80 million unique TCR beta chains, 9.5 million to 12 million of which were shared by at least two donors. Raw reads were error-corrected and collapsed into unique sequences with a nearest-neighbor algorithm that merged closely related sequences to remove PCR and sequencing errors. CDR3 sequences were aligned to IMGT reference sequences to assign V, D and J gene segments. For a sequence to be retained, a match of at least six nucleotides to both a V gene segment and a J gene segment was required. Rearrangements were called productive when the CDR3 lacked stop codons and stayed in frame with V and J; all others were non-productive. CDR3 was defined by IMGT convention, running from the second conserved V-encoded cysteine to the conserved J-encoded phenylalanine. The earlier analysis of 587 of the donors excluded any sequence lacking an unambiguous match to a single V gene segment. In an earlier analysis of some 590 of the donors, a V segment was called functional when productive rearrangements were above 56.7%, and segregating when the standard deviation between donors exceeded 5%. A statistical classification framework was built for diagnosing cytomegalovirus status from the catalog of TCR beta chain sequences. In a later analysis, V and J genes were assigned by comparing TCR nucleotide sequences against IMGT/GENE-DB human TR gene sequences. A later analysis assigned CDR3 sequences and most-parsimonious VDJ recombination scenarios with the TCRdist pipeline. A later analysis defined each TCR beta chain by its CDR3 amino acid sequence plus V-gene family, and excluded reads lacking a unique V-gene family. A later analysis removed roughly 590 highly shared, low-generation-probability nucleotide sequences to deal with suspected cross-contamination and a sequencing artifact. In a later analysis, a clonal expansion index for each public chain was calculated from normalized within-repertoire ranks of inferred template counts. A later analysis computed generation probabilities with a VDJ recombination model fitted to out-of-frame rearrangements, and checked the results against IGoR. A later analysis scored TCR-TCR, TCR-HLA and TCR-CMV co-occurrence with hypergeometric tests, applying a repertoire-size bias correction to TCR pairs. To estimate false discovery rates, a later analysis permuted the HLA or CMV assignments 20 times. In a later analysis, co-occurring TCRs were grouped with DBSCAN, and TCRdist sequence similarity was added when clustering was performed within HLA-allele-positive subsets. Repertoires with fewer than 30,000 or more than 120,000 public chains, plus five repertoires with anomalous nucleotide sharing, were excluded from co-occurrence clustering. Here the immuneACCESS table is served through TCRdb, limited to in-frame sequences with V and J called. Missing clones are a known gap in these copies; in checked studies unresolved V genes cover under half, and the rest lacks a known reason. That table gives V, J and clone size, and the DNA gave D and trimming. Here the sample has around 190,000 clones; 65% to 80% occur a single time. The top ten clonotypes cover roughly 0.76% of the sample.

Reading from cysteine to phenylalanine, the CDR3 counts 15 amino acids. Of the read, only the CDR3 DNA is kept; its 45 bases are in frame from base 1. V has 5 bases trimmed and J has 6 bases trimmed; junction bases matching no gene number 3. Via the germline V gene, CDR1 is MNHNS and CDR2 SASEGT. The cohort was made up of 666 healthy bone marrow donors. Cohort members were all nominally healthy when sampled, although unrecorded immune exposures were likely present. The donor tested CMV seronegative and was one of the 352 seronegative cohort members. Every donor gave a peripheral blood sample, and the peripheral blood mononuclear cells from that sample were used for TCR beta sequencing. Genomic DNA was extracted from the blood cell samples with the Qiagen DNeasy Blood Extraction Kit. This clone is a singleton in its sample. Which antigen it targets is not known. No base quality values were provided; no much bigger clone lies one nucleotide off.

This clonotype was obtained from a middle-aged woman in good health and CMV-seronegative. The sample was PBMCs. The chain was built from TRBV6-1 and TRBJ1-6, with 11 central nucleotides matching TRBD1. CDR3 region: CASSSGTGGNSPLHF. The bases read TGTGCCAGCAGTTCCGGGACAGGGGGTAATTCACCCCTCCACTTT.